What follows are 28 T cell receptor beta chains derived from one specimen sequenced in a study of blood T cell repertoires in COVID-19. The data were produced by immunoSEQ multiplex PCR, yet TCRdb's version contains in-frame clones alone and is incomplete. The sample lists roughly 46,000 clones, about 85% occurring once. Sequenced sample: PBMCs or T cells enriched from blood (not recorded which). These receptors came from a woman between 50 and 59 years old who had recovered from COVID-19.

This clone was detected once. The V call is TRBV5-1, the J call TRBJ2-2; perhaps TRBD1 as D (7 bases). The CDR3 runs 15 residues. Trimming stripped 7 bases from V and 5 bases from J, with 18 bases between. Germline V gives CDR1 SGHRS, CDR2 YFSETQ. CDR3 DNA: TGCGCCAGCGGACTACAGGGGTTCAATACCGGGGAGCTGTTTTTT. It encodes CASGLQGFNTGELFF.

The chain carries TRBV10-3 and TRBJ2-1; tentative D call: TRBD2 (7 bases). Germline lookup yields CDR1 ENHRY and CDR2 SYGVKD. Trimming took off 3 bases at V and 13 bases at J, with 19 bases between the two ends. This CDR3 is 14 amino acids long. The chain's CDR3 is CAISERGGGAFQFF. CDR3 nucleotides: TGTGCCATCAGTGAAAGGGGGGGCGGGGCATTTCAGTTCTTC.

The chain links TRBV28 to TRBJ1-5; D is ambiguous. Germline V gene data show CDR1 as MDHEN and CDR2 as SYDVKM. V lost 8 bases and J lost 8, with 10 bases in between. The CDR3 sequence is 11 residues long. CDR3 in DNA: TGTGCCAGCGGACTGGCCGAGCCCCAGCATTTT. Encoded protein: CASGLAEPQHF.

This clone was counted a few times. V is TRBV19 and J is TRBJ1-1; TRBD1 matches 7 bases. The CDR3 spans 14 residues. Germline V gives CDR1 LNHDA, CDR2 SQIVND (reference sequence). After removal of 6 bases from V and 2 bases from J, the junction contained 6 bases not matched to a gene. CDR3: CASRPRQGNTEAFF. The CDR3 nucleotides are TGTGCCAGTAGACCTAGACAGGGTAACACTGAAGCTTTCTTT.

The chain links TRBV10-3 to TRBJ1-4, with D perhaps matching TRBD1 (5 bases). The CDR3 length is 13 residues. Germline V gives CDR1 ENHRY, CDR2 SYGVKD. With 6 bases removed from V and 7 bases from J, the gap between germline ends came to 12 bases. The DNA of the CDR3 is TGTGCCATCAGCGGGGGAGTCGGTGAAAAACTGTTTTTT. Its translation is CAISGGVGEKLFF.

This chain links TRBV19 with TRBJ2-7, with a weak D call TRBD1 (6 bases). Germline values: CDR1 LNHDA, CDR2 SQIVND (reference sequence). Trimming removed 4 bases at V and 6 bases at J, with 22 bases between. This CDR3 spans 16 amino acids. CDR3 bases: TGTGCCAGTAGTAACCTGACAGGTCCTCAGCAAGGCGAGCAGTACTTC. Amino acid sequence: CASSNLTGPQQGEQYF.

The genes are TRBV12-3 or TRBV12-4 and TRBJ2-5; D is undetermined. The germline V and J ends were trimmed by 7 bases and 0 bases, with 9 bases remaining between them. The CDR3 contains 13 residues. CDR3 in DNA: TGTGCCAGCAAGGTAACAGACCAAGAGACCCAGTACTTC. Its protein product is CASKVTDQETQYF.

This clone is a singleton in its sample. This chain's CDR3 is CASSQDRPSYEQYF. As DNA, the CDR3 is TGTGCCAGCTCACAGGACAGACCTTCCTACGAGCAGTACTTC. The chain recombines TRBV18 with TRBJ2-7; D may be TRBD1 (6 bases). The germline V gene encodes CDR1 KGHSH and CDR2 LQKENI. The germline V and J ends were trimmed by 4 bases and 1 base, with 11 bases remaining between them. The CDR3 length is 14 residues. Full variable domain (rest looked up from reference TRBV18 and TRBJ2-7): NAGVMQNPRHLVRRRGQEARLRCSPMKGHSHVYWYRQLPEEGLKFMVYLQKENIIDESGMPKERFSAEFPKEGPSILRIQQVVRGDSAAYFCASSQDRPSYEQYFGPGTRLTVT.

This clone was seen only once. The chain combines TRBV10-3 with TRBJ1-6; the match to TRBD1 covers 8 bases. Unmatched junction bases numbered 2, after V lost 5 bases and J lost 5 bases. The CDR3 sequence is 14 residues long. Germline lookup yields CDR1 ENHRY and CDR2 SYGVKD. CDR3 region: CAISQDRDNSPLHF. CDR3 nucleotide sequence: TGTGCCATCAGTCAGGACAGGGATAATTCACCCCTCCACTTT.

The V call is TRBV21-1, the J call TRBJ2-1; TRBD2 is the table's D call and was not checked against the DNA. TRBV21-1 is listed as a pseudogene. The length of the CDR3 is 16 residues. In DNA form, the CDR3 reads TGTGCCAGCAGCAAAGAAGAGGGAGAAACCTACAATGAGCAGTTCTTC. Translation gives CASSKEEGETYNEQFF.

The chain employs TRBV19 and TRBJ1-4; D may be TRBD1 (6 bases). V was shortened by 4 bases and J by 8 bases, with 14 bases between the two germline ends. The length of the CDR3 is 14 residues. Germline CDR1 reads LNHDA; CDR2 reads SQIVND (reference sequence). CDR3 DNA: TGTGCCAGTAGTAAATCCCGGACAGCCGAAAAACTGTTTTTT. Its translation: CASSKSRTAEKLFF.

DNA of the CDR3: TGTGCCACCAACAAGGAAGGCGGGTCCTCCTACGAGCAGTACTTC. Protein sequence: CATNKEGGSSYEQYF. The rearrangement joins TRBV2 to TRBJ2-7, with D possibly matching TRBD2 (5 bases). The CDR3 has 15 residues. Germline-derived CDR1 and CDR2 are SNHLY and FYNNEI. V was cut by 10 bases and J by 0 bases, with 19 bases left in between.

The J gene is TRBJ1-6, the V gene TRBV27; 8 bases match TRBD1. The ends lost 5 bases at V and 6 bases at J; junction bases unmatched: 6. Germline CDR1 and CDR2: MNHEY and SMNVEV (reference sequence). This CDR3 region has 15 residues. This CDR3 is CASSHRQGRNSPLHF. The CDR3 DNA follows: TGTGCCAGCAGTCACCGACAGGGGCGTAATTCACCCCTCCACTTT.

This rearrangement joins TRBV18 to TRBJ2-3, with TRBD2 as a possible D gene (5 bases). V lost 2 bases and J lost 4, with 13 bases in between. Germline assignment: CDR1 KGHSH and CDR2 LQKENI. The length of the CDR3 is 15 residues. The CDR3 bases are TGTGCCAGCTCACCAGGAGGAAGCGAAGCAGATACGCAGTATTTT. Translated, it gives CASSPGGSEADTQYF.

The chain is built from TRBV2 and TRBJ1-2; TRBD1 aligns across 7 bases. Germline assignment: CDR1 SNHLY and CDR2 FYNNEI. Unmatched junction bases numbered 16, after V lost 4 bases and J lost 8 bases. CDR3 length: 16 residues. For the CDR3, the DNA is TGTGCCAGCAGTGTTTTAAAGACAGGGACCCACCGGGGCTACACCTTC. Protein sequence: CASSVLKTGTHRGYTF.

The V call is TRBV4-3, the J call TRBJ2-1; D gene unclear. The length of the CDR3 is 13 residues. V was cut by 4 bases and J by 7 bases, with 11 bases left in between. Germline values: CDR1 LGHNA, CDR2 YSLEER. The CDR3 DNA reads as TGCGCCAGCAGCCTGCTGGAGTCTAATGAGCAGTTCTTC. This gives the protein CASSLLESNEQFF.

The chain carries TRBV6-2 or TRBV6-3 and TRBJ2-7; no reliable D call. The CDR3 is 15 residues long. Trimming shortened V by 1 base and J by 6 bases, and 16 bases separated the two germline ends. Germline CDR1 is MNHEY and CDR2 is SVGEGT. DNA of the CDR3: TGTGCCAGCAGTTACTGGCCAACAGAGAGTGGCGAGCAGTACTTC. It translates to CASSYWPTESGEQYF.

V usage is TRBV2 and J usage is TRBJ2-5; weak D call: TRBD2 (6 bases). The germline V gene has CDR1 SNHLY and CDR2 FYNNEI. V lost 6 bases to trimming and J lost 2 bases, with 13 bases between them. CDR3 length equals 14 residues. The CDR3 sequence is CASRQTSGQETQYF. The CDR3 DNA reads as TGTGCCAGCAGGCAGACAAGCGGGCAAGAGACCCAGTACTTC.

Written as DNA, the CDR3 is TGTGCCAGCAGCTTAAATACAGGGGATACTGGGGAAAAACTGTTTTTT. Its protein is CASSLNTGDTGEKLFF. The gene calls are TRBV7-6 and TRBJ1-4; 7 positions agree with TRBD1. The CDR3 length is 16 residues. The junction had 11 bases not matched to a gene; V was cut back by 2 bases and J by 8 bases. Germline V gene sequence: CDR1 SGHVS, CDR2 FNYEAQ.

This clone was detected only once. This chain joins TRBV7-8 and TRBJ2-5; 7 bases line up with TRBD2. Trimming removed 7 bases from V and 7 bases from J; junction bases left unmatched: 12. The CDR3 contains 14 residues. Germline values: CDR1 SGHVS, CDR2 FQNEAQ. The CDR3 DNA reads TGTGCCAGCACCGACCTGGCGGGAGCAGCGACCCAGTACTTC. Encoded protein: CASTDLAGAATQYF. Supplemented by reference TRBV7-8 and TRBJ2-5, the full variable domain reads GAGVSQSPRYKVAKRGQDVALRCDPISGHVSLFWYQQALGQGPEFLTYFQNEAQLDKSGLPSDRFFAERPEGSVSTLKIQRTQQEDSAVYLCASTDLAGAATQYFGPGTRLLVL.

The genes are TRBV19 and TRBJ1-1, with D tentatively TRBD1 (6 bases). The V and J ends lost 3 bases and 5 bases respectively, with 19 bases between them. The CDR3 consists of 16 residues. Germline V gene data show CDR1 as LNHDA and CDR2 as SQIVND (reference sequence). In DNA form, the CDR3 reads TGTGCCAGTAGTATTCGCGGCGGACAGAGGAGAACTGAAGCTTTCTTT. Translating gives CASSIRGGQRRTEAFF.

This clone was picked up one time. This sequence joins TRBV19 and TRBJ2-7, with 8 bases lining up with TRBD2. CDR1 and CDR2 from the germline V gene are LNHDA and SQIVND (reference sequence). This CDR3 spans 17 amino acids. J lost 0 bases, V lost 1 base, and 8 bases had no gene match. CDR3 region: CASSIVRAGADSYEQYF. Written as DNA, the CDR3 is TGTGCCAGTAGTATAGTAAGAGCGGGAGCCGACTCCTACGAGCAGTACTTC.

The chain has TRBV7-9 and TRBJ2-5; 14 nucleotides line up with TRBD2. Germline V gene data show CDR1 as SEHNR and CDR2 as FQNEAQ (reference sequence). The CDR3 loop spans 16 amino acids. V gave up 6 bases and J gave up 5 bases; unmatched junction bases: 8. For the CDR3, the DNA is TGTGCCAGCAGATCGGGACTAGCGGGGGCTGGGGAGACCCAGTACTTC. Protein: CASRSGLAGAGETQYF.

CDR3 sequence reads: CASSPGGDNEQFF. CDR3 DNA: TGCGCCAGCAGCCCCGGGGGTGACAATGAGCAGTTCTTC. V usage is TRBV5-1 and J usage is TRBJ2-1; D is perhaps TRBD2 (6 bases). The CDR3 loop spans 13 amino acids. The V end was cut by 4 bases, the J end by 5 bases, with 10 bases between. The germline V gene has CDR1 SGHRS and CDR2 YFSETQ.

The V gene is TRBV3-1 (or the pseudogene TRBV3-2), the J gene TRBJ2-1, with D possibly TRBD1 on 7 matching bases. Germline CDR1 reads LGHDT; CDR2 reads YNNKEL (reference sequence). The CDR3 runs to 17 residues. The germline V and J ends were trimmed by 4 bases and 6 bases, with 22 bases remaining between them. DNA for the CDR3: TGTGCCAGCAGCCCCGAGGCCCCAAACAGGGGAGGCAATGAGCAGTTCTTC. Amino acids: CASSPEAPNRGGNEQFF.

This clone was counted a few times. The chain carries TRBV28 and TRBJ1-1, with a tentative D call TRBD1 (5 bases). The CDR3 consists of 14 residues. Germline-derived CDR1 and CDR2 are MDHEN and SYDVKM. The V gene lost 3 bases and the J gene lost 4 bases, with 12 bases spanning the gap. The CDR3 is CASSLIGVATEAFF. CDR3 coding DNA: TGTGCCAGCAGTTTGATAGGGGTGGCCACTGAAGCTTTCTTT. The full variable domain, rest sourced from reference TRBV28 and TRBJ1-1, is DVKVTQSSRYLVKRTGEKVFLECVQDMDHENMFWYRQDPGLGLRLIYFSYDVKMKEKGDIPEGYSVSREKKERFSLILESASTNQTSMYLCASSLIGVATEAFFGQGTRLTVV.

The chain is built from TRBV14 and TRBJ1-2; TRBD1 is a possible D gene (5 bases). The CDR3 spans 14 residues. Deletions cut 0 bases from V and 4 bases from J, with 9 bases between. CDR1 and CDR2 from the germline V gene are SGHDN and FVKESK. The CDR3 is CASSQEFDSYGYTF. In nucleotides, the CDR3 is TGTGCCAGCAGCCAAGAATTCGACAGCTATGGCTACACCTTC. Combining the CDR3 with reference TRBV14 and TRBJ1-2 gives the whole variable domain EAGVTQFPSHSVIEKGQTVTLRCDPISGHDNLYWYRRVMGKEIKFLLHFVKESKQDESGMPNNRFLAERTGGTYSTLKVQPAELEDSGVYFCASSQEFDSYGYTFGSGTRLTVV.

This clone has a single count. The chain employs TRBV16 and TRBJ2-1, with 9 positions matching TRBD2. The CDR3 runs 14 residues. The germline V gene has CDR1 KGHSY and CDR2 FQNENV. The V and J ends lost 6 bases and 5 bases, in that order; junction bases with no gene match: 5. CDR3 bases: TGTGCCAGCAGACCCGGGACTAGCAACAATGAGCAGTTCTTC. Translation: CASRPGTSNNEQFF. Filled out from reference TRBV16 and TRBJ2-1, the complete variable domain reads GEEVAQTPKHLVRGEGQKAKLYCAPIKGHSYVFWYQQVLKNEFKFLISFQNENVFDETGMPKERFSAKCLPNSPCSLEIQATKLEDSAVYFCASRPGTSNNEQFFGPGTRLTVL.